This entry lists 10 T cell receptor beta chains sequenced from one sample in a study of blood T cell repertoires in COVID-19. Repertoires were generated with immunoSEQ multiplex PCR, while TCRdb's copy carries only in-frame clones and drops some. This table holds approximately 170,000 clones, under 85% found once. Sequencing was performed on peripheral blood. These receptors were collected from a man in his fifties or sixties who had recovered from COVID-19.

The V and J genes are TRBV6-5 and TRBJ2-7, with D perhaps TRBD1 (8 bases). The CDR3 runs 15 residues. Germline values: CDR1 MNHEY, CDR2 SVGAGI. V was clipped by 0 bases and J by 5 bases, with 14 bases between them. CDR3 residues: CASSYSTGDYHEQYF. CDR3 sequence (DNA): TGTGCCAGCAGTTACTCGACAGGGGACTACCACGAGCAGTACTTC.

DNA of the CDR3: TGTGCCAGCTCGCCCGTCGCAGGTAGCAATCAGCCCCAGCATTTT. Amino acids: CASSPVAGSNQPQHF. The chain carries TRBV18 and TRBJ1-5; D gene ambiguous. The V and J ends lost 6 bases and 0 bases respectively, with 12 bases between them. This CDR3 has 15 residues. Germline V lookup: CDR1 KGHSH, CDR2 LQKENI.

CDR3 nucleotide sequence: TGCGCCAGCAGCCTTACAGGCGAGACATACACCTTC. It yields the protein CASSLTGETYTF. The rearrangement uses TRBV4-1 and TRBJ1-2; TRBD1 might be the D (5 bases). Germline CDR1 reads MGHRA; CDR2 reads YSYEKL. CDR3 length: 12 residues. V lost 4 bases, J lost 11 bases, and 14 bases lay in between.

V gene TRBV25-1 combines with J gene TRBJ2-3; 8 bases are shared with TRBD2. Germline trimming cut 4 bases from V and 2 bases from J; bases unmatched to any gene: 8. The CDR3 runs to 16 residues. Germline CDR1 reads MGHDK; CDR2 reads SYGVNS. The CDR3 spells CASSAPAGDLTDTQYF. DNA for the CDR3: TGTGCCAGCAGTGCCCCAGCGGGGGATCTCACAGATACGCAGTATTTT. Based on the CDR3 plus reference TRBV25-1 and TRBJ2-3, the full variable domain is EADIYQTPRYLVIGTGKKITLECSQTMGHDKMYWYQQDPGMELHLIHYSYGVNSTEKGDLSSESTVSRIRTEHFPLTLESARPSHTSQYLCASSAPAGDLTDTQYFGPGTRLTVL.

The V gene is TRBV10-3, the J gene TRBJ2-2; the match to TRBD1 covers 8 bases. Germline CDR1 is ENHRY and CDR2 is SYGVKD. CDR3 size: 17 residues. J lost 4 bases, V lost 0 bases, and 7 bases had no gene match. This CDR3 reads CAISESSQGAGTGELFF. The CDR3 DNA reads as TGTGCCATCAGTGAGTCAAGCCAGGGGGCGGGCACCGGGGAGCTGTTTTTT.

This rearrangement joins TRBV7-9 to TRBJ1-4; 10 bases agree with TRBD1. The CDR3 runs 16 residues. CDR1 is SEHNR and CDR2 is FQNEAQ in the germline V gene (reference sequence). With V trimmed by 4 bases and J by 3 bases, 5 bases remained unmatched. The CDR3 DNA reads as TGTGCCAGCAGCTCCGACAGGGGGCGATCTAATGAAAAACTGTTTTTT. It yields the protein CASSSDRGRSNEKLFF.

The chain recombines TRBV5-1 with TRBJ2-7; TRBD2 agrees at 9 bases. Germline V CDR1 and CDR2: SGHRS, YFSETQ. The CDR3 is made up of 15 amino acids. The V gene end was trimmed by 4 bases and the J gene end by 2 bases; junction bases not matched to a gene: 7. Here the CDR3 reads CASSVAGEPAYEQYF. DNA of the CDR3: TGCGCCAGCAGCGTAGCGGGGGAACCCGCCTACGAGCAGTACTTC.

The J gene is TRBJ1-2, the V gene TRBV7-9; tentative D call: TRBD1 (5 bases). This CDR3 is built from 15 residues. V lost 5 bases, J lost 4 bases, and 17 bases lay in between. The germline gives CDR1 SEHNR, CDR2 FQNEAQ (reference sequence). The CDR3 loop is CASSPTGGGVYGYTF. DNA for the CDR3: TGTGCCAGCAGCCCGACGGGGGGAGGGGTCTATGGCTACACCTTC.

This clone was seen a single time. The chain joins TRBV7-8 to TRBJ2-1; no clear D gene. The germline V and J ends were trimmed by 5 bases and 0 bases, with 17 bases remaining between them. CDR3 length: 17 residues. Looked up from germline, CDR1 is SGHVS and CDR2 is FQNEAQ. The CDR3 sequence is CASSQLNLPSSYNEQFF. DNA of the CDR3: TGTGCCAGCAGCCAACTGAATTTGCCGAGCTCCTACAATGAGCAGTTCTTC.

The V call is TRBV11-3, the J call TRBJ2-7; 7 nucleotides align to TRBD1. This CDR3 is built from 12 residues. V shed 1 base, J shed 6 bases, and the junction held 0 bases outside the gene matches. CDR1 is SGHNT, CDR2 YENEEA, per germline. CDR3 in amino acids: CASSLAGGEQYF. The CDR3, as DNA: TGTGCCAGCAGCTTAGCAGGGGGCGAGCAGTACTTC. The complete variable domain, with remaining parts taken from reference TRBV11-3 and TRBJ2-7, reads EAGVVQSPRYKIIEKKQPVAFWCNPISGHNTLYWYLQNLGQGPELLIRYENEEAVDDSQLPKDRFSAERLKGVDSTLKIQPAELGDSAVYLCASSLAGGEQYFGPGTRLTVT.